Listed here are 21 T cell receptor beta chains from one sample, sequenced in a study of T cell responses to AZD1222 COVID-19 vaccine. Produced via immunoSEQ multiplex PCR; TCRdb's table is partial and in-frame only. The table lists 120,000 to 150,000 clones, more than 75% of them singletons. The sample here was peripheral blood, taken 28 days after the second AZD1222 dose. Receptors originate from an adult who received the AZD1222 COVID-19 vaccine.

The chain employs TRBV12-3 or TRBV12-4 and TRBJ1-1; D is uncertain. CDR3 length equals 11 residues. V lost 5 bases and J lost 7, with 8 bases in between. CDR3 loop: CASSLEIEAFF. Here the CDR3 DNA reads TGTGCCAGCAGTCTCGAAATTGAAGCTTTCTTT.

This chain connects TRBV10-3 to TRBJ2-3; D is uncertain. This CDR3 spans 15 amino acids. CDR1 is ENHRY, CDR2 SYGVKD, per germline. Trimming left V 0 bases short and J 2 bases short, with 9 bases between. The CDR3 here is CAISESRQHTDTQYF. Here the CDR3 DNA reads TGTGCCATCAGTGAGTCTAGGCAGCACACAGATACGCAGTATTTT.

DNA of the CDR3: TGTGCCAGCAGCTTATATCCCTTTGTTTCCTATGGCTACACCTTC. This codes for CASSLYPFVSYGYTF. This chain links TRBV7-9 with TRBJ1-2; D gene ambiguous. The length of the CDR3 is 15 residues. Germline assignment: CDR1 SEHNR and CDR2 FQNEAQ (reference sequence). Trimming shortened V by 2 bases and J by 4 bases, and 14 bases separated the two germline ends. The entire variable domain, with the rest obtained from reference TRBV7-9 and TRBJ1-2, is as follows: DTGVSQNPRHKITKRGQNVTFRCDPISEHNRLYWYRQTLGQGPEFLTYFQNEAQLEKSRLLSDRFSAERPKGSFSTLEIQRTEQGDSAMYLCASSLYPFVSYGYTFGSGTRLTVV.

J is TRBJ2-1 and V is TRBV27, with D maybe TRBD1 (6 bases). This CDR3 region has 15 residues. V lost 3 bases, J lost 4 bases, and 13 bases lay in between. Per the germline V gene, CDR1 is MNHEY and CDR2 is SMNVEV (reference sequence). This CDR3 is CASSFQGTVYNEQFF. The DNA of the CDR3 is TGTGCCAGCAGTTTCCAGGGGACGGTTTACAATGAGCAGTTCTTC.

This sequence joins TRBV28 and TRBJ1-1, with a tentative D call TRBD1 (5 bases). Trimming removed 8 bases from V and 5 bases from J, with 18 bases in between. The CDR3 runs to 14 residues. CDR1 is MDHEN and CDR2 is SYDVKM in the germline V gene. The CDR3 DNA reads as TGTGCCAGCCTTACCGGGACGGTGAGAACTGAAGCTTTCTTT. As protein: CASLTGTVRTEAFF.

The V call is TRBV6-5, the J call TRBJ1-5, with 7 bases lining up with TRBD1. Germline values: CDR1 MNHEY, CDR2 SVGAGI. V gave up 4 bases and J gave up 7 bases; unmatched junction bases: 10. This CDR3 contains 15 residues. In DNA form, the CDR3 reads TGTGCCAGCAGTTCTCTGACAGGGATGGGGCAGCCCCAGCATTTT. It codes for CASSSLTGMGQPQHF.

The chain employs TRBV7-2 and TRBJ1-6; D unclear. The CDR3 has 18 residues. The ends were cut back, 6 bases at V and 1 base at J, with 19 bases in the middle. From germline, CDR1 is SGHTA and CDR2 FQGNSA. For the CDR3, the DNA is TGTGCCAGCAGTCCCCTTCCATCATTAGGGTCCTATAATTCACCCCTCCACTTT. It translates to CASSPLPSLGSYNSPLHF.

This CDR3 is CASSPQVRNTQYF. The CDR3 DNA reads TGTGCCAGCAGCCCCCAAGTCCGTAACACGCAGTATTTT. V and J are TRBV7-9 and TRBJ2-3, with D unclear. Between the trimmed V and J ends, which lost 5 bases and 9 bases, there was a span of 15 bases. The CDR3 runs to 13 residues. Germline V gene lookup returns CDR1 SEHNR and CDR2 FQNEAQ (reference sequence).

The chain has TRBV19 and TRBJ1-2; the D gene is possibly TRBD1 (6 bases). The V gene lost 3 bases and the J gene lost 8 bases, with 19 bases spanning the gap. The germline V gene has CDR1 LNHDA and CDR2 SQIVND (reference sequence). The CDR3 consists of 15 residues. CDR3 protein: CASSMGGQSFVGYTF. The CDR3, as DNA: TGTGCCAGTAGTATGGGAGGACAGTCCTTTGTGGGCTACACCTTC. Looking up the rest from reference TRBV19 and TRBJ1-2 gives the full variable domain: DGGITQSPKYLFRKEGQNVTLSCEQNLNHDAMYWYRQDPGQGLRLIYYSQIVNDFQKGDIAEGYSVSREKKESFPLTVTSAQKNPTAFYLCASSMGGQSFVGYTFGSGTRLTVV.

The chain combines TRBV7-3 with TRBJ2-5, with no clear D. The CDR3 contains 13 residues. Germline values: CDR1 SGHTA, CDR2 FQGTGA. Deletions cut 5 bases from V and 5 bases from J, with 12 bases between. The CDR3 protein is CASSPGRRETQYF. The CDR3 DNA reads as TGTGCCAGCAGCCCCGGACGGCGGGAGACCCAGTACTTC.

The chain joins TRBV9 to TRBJ2-3; the D gene is possibly TRBD1 (7 bases). CDR3 size: 16 residues. Germline-derived CDR1 and CDR2 are SGDLS and YYNGEE. V dropped 0 bases and J dropped 0 bases, with 11 bases sitting between them. CDR3 sequence: CASSVGRGPSTDTQYF. The CDR3 nucleotides read TGTGCCAGCAGCGTAGGGAGGGGGCCAAGCACAGATACGCAGTATTTT.

The chain employs TRBV15 and TRBJ1-5; 7 bases match TRBD1. This CDR3 spans 16 amino acids. V gave up 1 base and J gave up 0 bases; unmatched junction bases: 3. Germline V gives CDR1 LNHNV, CDR2 YYDKDF (reference sequence). CDR3 in amino acids: CATSRGDRNSNQPQHF. The DNA for the CDR3 is TGTGCCACCAGCAGAGGGGACAGAAATAGCAATCAGCCCCAGCATTTT. Full variable domain (outside the CDR3, taken from reference TRBV15 and TRBJ1-5): DAMVIQNPRYQVTQFGKPVTLSCSQTLNHNVMYWYQQKSSQAPKLLFHYYDKDFNNEADTPDNFQSRRPNTSFCFLDIRSPGLGDTAMYLCATSRGDRNSNQPQHFGDGTRLSIL.

The V gene is TRBV4-1, the J gene TRBJ2-6, with D tentatively TRBD2 (6 bases). Germline loops: CDR1 MGHRA, CDR2 YSYEKL. The CDR3 contains 16 residues. V dropped 3 bases and J dropped 1 base, with 10 bases sitting between them. This CDR3 reads CASSHPRGSGANVLTF. CDR3 DNA: TGCGCCAGCAGCCACCCCCGGGGGTCTGGGGCCAACGTCCTGACTTTC.

The chain carries TRBV2 and TRBJ1-2, with unresolved D. CDR1 is SNHLY and CDR2 is FYNNEI in the germline V gene. The germline V and J ends were trimmed by 4 bases and 9 bases, with 18 bases remaining between them. This CDR3 is 14 amino acids long. The CDR3: CASSVIAGPESYTF. DNA for the CDR3: TGTGCCAGCAGTGTGATCGCAGGCCCGGAAAGCTACACCTTC.

J is TRBJ2-7 and V is TRBV2; tentative D call: TRBD2 (6 bases). The germline CDR1 and CDR2 sequences are SNHLY and FYNNEI. The V end lost 7 bases, the J end lost 7 bases, and 14 bases lay between the germline ends. The CDR3 is 12 residues long. This CDR3 is CASTGAGVEQYF. CDR3 bases: TGTGCCAGCACGGGAGCCGGGGTGGAGCAGTACTTC.

The genes are TRBV4-1 and TRBJ2-5; D is uncertain. The CDR3 loop spans 15 amino acids. Germline CDR1 reads MGHRA; CDR2 reads YSYEKL. The ends were cut back, 4 bases at V and 0 bases at J, with 12 bases in the middle. The CDR3 DNA reads as TGCGCCAGCAGCCTTGACCCGTCGTACCAAGAGACCCAGTACTTC. This encodes CASSLDPSYQETQYF.

The chain employs TRBV5-1 and TRBJ2-6; 15 nucleotides agree with TRBD2. The CDR3 is made up of 18 amino acids. CDR1 is SGHRS, CDR2 YFSETQ, per germline. Trimming cost V 4 bases and J 2 bases; bases outside gene matches: 4. The CDR3 DNA follows: TGCGCCAGCAGCGCGGGACTAGCGGGAGGTGCTGGGGCCAACGTCCTGACTTTC. It yields the protein CASSAGLAGGAGANVLTF.

The chain has TRBV5-1 and TRBJ1-1; D is unresolved. V was shortened by 4 bases and J by 0 bases, with 10 bases between the two germline ends. The CDR3 is 14 residues long. Germline assignment: CDR1 SGHRS and CDR2 YFSETQ. CDR3 protein: CASSVAAMNTEAFF. CDR3 sequence (DNA): TGCGCCAGCAGCGTAGCCGCGATGAACACTGAAGCTTTCTTT.

The chain employs TRBV5-4 and TRBJ2-6; D is unresolved. V was shortened by 2 bases and J by 2 bases, with 8 bases between the two germline ends. Germline values: CDR1 SGHNT, CDR2 YYREEE (reference sequence). The CDR3 spans 15 residues. The CDR3, as DNA: TGTGCCAGCAGCTTAAGGAGCCCTGGGGCCAACGTCCTGACTTTC. Its protein product is CASSLRSPGANVLTF.

This sequence joins TRBV7-2 and TRBJ2-7, with 10 bases aligning to TRBD1. V was pared by 4 bases and J by 0 bases, with 0 bases of the junction left unmatched. Germline V gives CDR1 SGHTA, CDR2 FQGNSA. The length of the CDR3 is 14 residues. The CDR3 spells CASSWTGGSYEQYF. The CDR3, as DNA: TGTGCCAGCAGCTGGACAGGGGGCTCCTACGAGCAGTACTTC. The whole variable domain, filled in from reference TRBV7-2 and TRBJ2-7, reads GAGVSQSPSNKVTEKGKDVELRCDPISGHTALYWYRQSLGQGLEFLIYFQGNSAPDKSGLPSDRFSAERTGGSVSTLTIQRTQQEDSAVYLCASSWTGGSYEQYFGPGTRLTVT.

V usage is TRBV27 and J usage is TRBJ2-3; D unresolved. Per germline, CDR1 MNHEY and CDR2 SMNVEV (reference sequence). The V end lost 6 bases, the J end lost 0 bases, and 10 bases lay between the germline ends. The CDR3 is 14 residues long. CDR3 amino acids: CASSRTTSTDTQYF. For the CDR3, the DNA is TGTGCCAGCAGCAGAACCACTAGCACAGATACGCAGTATTTT.